The TCR beta chain under discussion was sequenced for a study of Ad26.COV2.S vaccination and SARS-CoV-2 variants. Study overall: A COV1001 Ad26.COV2.S trial-arm participant provided the sample. Into the muscle, Ad26.COV2.S was dosed once or twice, 56 days apart.

The J segment lost 6 bases and the V segment lost 0 bases, leaving 2 bases of the junction unmatched. CDR1 and CDR2 from the germline V gene are LNHDA and SQIVND (reference sequence). This CDR3 contains 15 residues. The data were produced by immunoSEQ multiplex PCR, yet TCRdb's version contains in-frame clones alone and is incomplete. The sample holds about 350,000 clones, 75% to 90% seen once. Treatment here: approximately 18 received Ad26.COV2.S at low or high dose, single or two shots; about 5 received placebo; per-sample allocation not given. The study sampled participants on day 63 after the first vaccine or placebo injection. Worth noting for this clone: Its antigen is still unknown.

Study results and limitations: Vaccine recipients showed a spike-specific TCR breadth that was higher than in placebo recipients.

Sequencing used peripheral blood, obtained in a trial of Ad26.COV2.S vaccine versus placebo. The genes are TRBV19 and TRBJ2-2, with TRBD1 matching 9 bases. The source is a person aged 18 to 59 who received the Ad26.COV2.S COVID-19 vaccine or a placebo. The CDR3 DNA sequence: TGTGCCAGTAGTATAGACCGACAGGGGGCCGGGGAGCTGTTTTTT. This codes for CASSIDRQGAGELFF.